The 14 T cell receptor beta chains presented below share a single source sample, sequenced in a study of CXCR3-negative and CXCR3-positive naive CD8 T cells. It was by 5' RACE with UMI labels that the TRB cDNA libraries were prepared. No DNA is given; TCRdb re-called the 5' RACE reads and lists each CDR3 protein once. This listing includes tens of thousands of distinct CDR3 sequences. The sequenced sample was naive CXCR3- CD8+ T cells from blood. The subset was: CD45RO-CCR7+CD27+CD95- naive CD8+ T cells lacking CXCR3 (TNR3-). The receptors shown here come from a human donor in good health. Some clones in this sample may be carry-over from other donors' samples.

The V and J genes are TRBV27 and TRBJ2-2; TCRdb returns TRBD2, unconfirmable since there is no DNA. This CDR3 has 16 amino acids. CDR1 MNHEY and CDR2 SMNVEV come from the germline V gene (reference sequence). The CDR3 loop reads CATEGLAGGRTGELFF.

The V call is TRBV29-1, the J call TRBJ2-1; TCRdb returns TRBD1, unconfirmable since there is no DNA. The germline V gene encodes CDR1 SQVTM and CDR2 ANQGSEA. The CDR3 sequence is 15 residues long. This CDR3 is CSVEGISGVYNEQFF.

Here the CDR3 reads CASSRNYEQYF. The J gene is TRBJ2-7, the V gene TRBV7-9. This CDR3 has 11 amino acids. Germline V gene lookup returns CDR1 SEHNR and CDR2 FQNEAQ (reference sequence).

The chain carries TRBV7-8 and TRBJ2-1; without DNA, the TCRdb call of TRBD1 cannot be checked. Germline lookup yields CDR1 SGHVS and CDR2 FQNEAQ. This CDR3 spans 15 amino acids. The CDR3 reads CASSALTGRGDEQFF.

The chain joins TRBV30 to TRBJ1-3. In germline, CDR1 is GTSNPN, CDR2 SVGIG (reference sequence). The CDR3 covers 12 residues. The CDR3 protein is CAWSGLGNTIYF.

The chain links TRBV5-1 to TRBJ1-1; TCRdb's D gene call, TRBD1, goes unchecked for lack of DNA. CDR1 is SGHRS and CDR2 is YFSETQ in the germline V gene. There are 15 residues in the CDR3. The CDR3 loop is CASSVGQGANTEAFF. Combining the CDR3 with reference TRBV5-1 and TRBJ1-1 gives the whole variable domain KAGVTQTPRYLIKTRGQQVTLSCSPISGHRSVSWYQQTPGQGLQFLFEYFSETQRNKGNFPGRFSGRQFSNSRSEMNVSTLELGDSALYLCASSVGQGANTEAFFGQGTRLTVV.

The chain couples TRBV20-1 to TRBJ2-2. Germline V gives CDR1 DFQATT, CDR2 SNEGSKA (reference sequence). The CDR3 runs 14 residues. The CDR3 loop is CSASRTANTGELFF.

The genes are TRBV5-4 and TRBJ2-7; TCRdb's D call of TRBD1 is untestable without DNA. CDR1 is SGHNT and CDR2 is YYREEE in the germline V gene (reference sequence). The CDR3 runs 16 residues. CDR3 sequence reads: CASSLEGGIRLHEQYF.

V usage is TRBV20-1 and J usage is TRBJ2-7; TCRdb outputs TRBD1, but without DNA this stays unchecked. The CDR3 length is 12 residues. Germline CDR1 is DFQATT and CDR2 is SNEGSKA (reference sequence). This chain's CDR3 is CSAYPPGHEQYF.

The CDR3 sequence: CASSPYGTAVYNEQFF. The chain carries TRBV18 and TRBJ2-1; TCRdb calls TRBD2, which cannot be checked without DNA. This CDR3 has 16 residues. The germline gives CDR1 KGHSH, CDR2 LQKENI.

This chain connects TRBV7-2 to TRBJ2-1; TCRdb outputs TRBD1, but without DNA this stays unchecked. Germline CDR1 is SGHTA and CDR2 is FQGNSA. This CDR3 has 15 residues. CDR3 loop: CASKIPSDIYNEQFF.

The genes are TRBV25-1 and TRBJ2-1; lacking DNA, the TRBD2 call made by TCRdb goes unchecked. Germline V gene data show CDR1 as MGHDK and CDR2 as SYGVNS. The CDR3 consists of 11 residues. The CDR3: CASSVGASEFF.

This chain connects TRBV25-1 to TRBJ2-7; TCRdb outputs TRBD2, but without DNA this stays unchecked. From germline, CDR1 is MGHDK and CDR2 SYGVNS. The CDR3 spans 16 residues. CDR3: CASSTTGGGQSGEQYF.

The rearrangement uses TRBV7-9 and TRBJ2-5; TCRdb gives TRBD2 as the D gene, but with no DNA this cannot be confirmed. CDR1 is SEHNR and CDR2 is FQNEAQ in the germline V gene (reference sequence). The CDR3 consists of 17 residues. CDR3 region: CASSSSTQLALVETQYF.